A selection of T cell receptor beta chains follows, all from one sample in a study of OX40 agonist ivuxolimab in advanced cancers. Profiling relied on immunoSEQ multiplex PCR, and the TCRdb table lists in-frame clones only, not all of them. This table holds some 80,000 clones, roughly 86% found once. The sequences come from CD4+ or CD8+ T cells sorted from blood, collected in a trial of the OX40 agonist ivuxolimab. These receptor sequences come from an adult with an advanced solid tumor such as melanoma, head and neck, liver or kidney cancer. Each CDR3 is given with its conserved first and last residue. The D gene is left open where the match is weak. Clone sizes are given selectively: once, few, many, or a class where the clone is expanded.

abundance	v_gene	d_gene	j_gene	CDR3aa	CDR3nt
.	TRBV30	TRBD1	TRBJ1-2	CAWSMPGQGANYGYTF	TGTGCCTGGAGTATGCCGGGACAGGGGGCGAACTATGGCTACACCTTC
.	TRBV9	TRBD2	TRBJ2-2	CASSLTSLTNTGELFF	TGTGCCAGCAGTCTGACTAGCTTAACGAACACCGGGGAGCTGTTTTTT
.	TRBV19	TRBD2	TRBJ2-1	CASSLWTSGYNEQFF	TGTGCCAGTAGTTTGTGGACTAGCGGGTACAATGAGCAGTTCTTC
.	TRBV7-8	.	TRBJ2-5	CASSLNPPGTAETQYF	TGTGCCAGCAGCTTAAATCCCCCGGGTACGGCAGAGACCCAGTACTTC
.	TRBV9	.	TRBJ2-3	CASSVQTSTDTQYF	TGTGCCAGCAGCGTCCAGACTAGCACAGATACGCAGTATTTT
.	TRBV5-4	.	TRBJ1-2	CASSLRWGEQNGYTF	TGTGCCAGCAGCTTGAGGTGGGGGGAACAAAATGGCTACACCTTC
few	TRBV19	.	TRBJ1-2	CASGQSSYGYTF	TGTGCCAGTGGACAGTCTTCCTATGGCTACACCTTC
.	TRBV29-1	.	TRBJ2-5	CSVGGETQYF	TGCAGCGTCGGGGGCGAGACCCAGTACTTC
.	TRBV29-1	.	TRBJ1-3	CSVHQSGNTIYF	TGCAGCGTTCACCAATCTGGAAACACCATATATTTT
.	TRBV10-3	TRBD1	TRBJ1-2	CAITSQTGDGYTF	TGTGCCATCACCTCCCAGACAGGGGATGGCTACACCTTC
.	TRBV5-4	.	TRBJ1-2	CASSLTLGGGGYTF	TGTGCCAGCAGCTTAACCTTAGGAGGGGGTGGCTACACCTTC
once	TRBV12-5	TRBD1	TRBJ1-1	CASGRIGTDTLIPEAFF	TGTGCTAGTGGCCGAATCGGGACAGACACTTTGATCCCTGAAGCTTTCTTT
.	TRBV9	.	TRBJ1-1	CASSPTATRNTEAFF	TGTGCCAGCAGCCCGACCGCGACAAGGAACACTGAAGCTTTCTTT
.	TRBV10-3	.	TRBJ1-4	CAISGELNEKLFF	TGTGCCATCAGCGGGGAGCTAAATGAAAAACTGTTTTTT
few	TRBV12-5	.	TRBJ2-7	CASGQDPGSPTYEQYF	TGTGCTAGTGGACAGGACCCAGGGTCTCCTACCTACGAGCAGTACTTC
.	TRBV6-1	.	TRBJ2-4	CASSDGDIAKNIQYF	TGTGCCAGCAGTGACGGGGATATAGCCAAAAACATTCAGTACTTC
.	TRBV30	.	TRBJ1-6	CACHSQPGSPLHF	TGTGCCTGCCATTCCCAACCGGGGTCACCCCTCCACTTT
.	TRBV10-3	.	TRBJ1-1	CAISARVGAEAFF	TGTGCCATCAGTGCCAGGGTTGGGGCTGAAGCTTTCTTT
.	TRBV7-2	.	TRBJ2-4	CASSLLALHGAKNIQYF	TGTGCCAGCAGCCTCCTTGCTCTGCACGGCGCCAAAAACATTCAGTACTTC
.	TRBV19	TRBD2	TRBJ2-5	CASSTQRGGSKTQYF	TGTGCCAGTAGTACTCAGCGGGGGGGCTCGAAGACCCAGTACTTC
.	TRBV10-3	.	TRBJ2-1	CAITRDREGHNEQFF	TGTGCCATCACCCGAGACAGGGAGGGCCACAATGAGCAGTTCTTC
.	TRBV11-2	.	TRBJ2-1	CASSLDRSSYNEQFF	TGTGCCAGCAGCTTAGACAGGAGCTCCTACAATGAGCAGTTCTTC
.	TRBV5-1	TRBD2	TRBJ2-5	CASSVGLAGGLNQETQYF	TGCGCCAGCAGCGTAGGACTAGCGGGGGGCCTTAACCAAGAGACCCAGTACTTC
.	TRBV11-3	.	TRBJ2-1	CASSSSSDSYNEQFF	TGTGCCAGCAGCTCTTCTAGCGACTCCTACAATGAGCAGTTCTTC
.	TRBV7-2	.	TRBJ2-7	CASSRDKTYEQYF	TGTGCCAGCAGCCGGGACAAGACCTACGAGCAGTACTTC
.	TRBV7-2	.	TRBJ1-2	CASSENLGGRNGYTF	TGTGCCAGCAGCGAAAATTTGGGGGGGAGGAATGGCTACACCTTC
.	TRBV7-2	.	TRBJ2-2	CASSTENRNTGELFF	TGTGCCAGCAGCACGGAGAACAGGAACACCGGGGAGCTGTTTTTT
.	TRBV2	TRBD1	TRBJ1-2	CASSATGVGYTF	TGTGCCAGCAGTGCGACAGGGGTTGGCTACACCTTC
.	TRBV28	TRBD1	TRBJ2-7	CASSLRGQGPHYEQYF	TGTGCCAGCAGTTTAAGGGGACAGGGGCCCCACTACGAGCAGTACTTC
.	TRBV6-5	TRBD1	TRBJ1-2	CASSRGTGGYGYTF	TGTGCCAGCAGTAGAGGGACAGGGGGATATGGCTACACCTTC
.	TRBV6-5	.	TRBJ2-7	CASSVDWSSYEQYF	TGTGCCAGCAGCGTGGACTGGAGCTCCTACGAGCAGTACTTC
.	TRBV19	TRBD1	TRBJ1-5	CASSTWDRGGFEPQHF	TGTGCCAGTAGTACGTGGGACAGGGGAGGATTTGAGCCCCAGCATTTT
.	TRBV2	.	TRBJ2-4	CASRERMGGIIQYF	TGTGCCAGCAGGGAAAGAATGGGGGGAATCATTCAGTACTTC
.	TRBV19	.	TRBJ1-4	CATSRGVANEKLFF	TGTGCCACTTCGAGGGGGGTTGCTAATGAAAAACTGTTTTTT
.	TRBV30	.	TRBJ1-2	CAWESRDRGYTF	TGTGCCTGGGAAAGCCGGGACCGTGGCTACACCTTC
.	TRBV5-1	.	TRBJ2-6	CASNLESGANVLTF	TGCGCCAGCAACCTGGAGAGCGGGGCCAACGTCCTGACTTTC
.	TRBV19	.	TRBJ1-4	CASSQRDLNEKLFF	TGTGCCAGTAGTCAACGGGACCTTAATGAAAAACTGTTTTTT
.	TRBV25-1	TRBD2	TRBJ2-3	CASSYSGRGRDTQYF	TGTGCCAGCAGCTATAGCGGGAGGGGGCGGGATACGCAGTATTTT
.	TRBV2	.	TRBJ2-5	CASQGNQGGTQYF	TGTGCCAGCCAGGGAAATCAGGGGGGGACCCAGTACTTC
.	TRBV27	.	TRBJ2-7	CASSLNNGYEQYF	TGTGCCAGCAGTTTAAACAACGGTTACGAGCAGTACTTC
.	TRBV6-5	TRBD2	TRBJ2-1	CASSRTSGAYNEQFF	TGTGCCAGCAGTCGGACTAGCGGGGCCTACAATGAGCAGTTCTTC
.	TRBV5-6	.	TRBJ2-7	CASSLERGVRGEQYF	TGTGCCAGCAGCTTGGAAAGAGGGGTCAGAGGCGAGCAGTACTTC
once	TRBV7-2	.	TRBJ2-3	CASSQGNTQYF	TGTGCCAGCAGCCAGGGAAATACGCAGTATTTT
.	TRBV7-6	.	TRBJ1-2	CASSQGGGYTF	TGTGCCAGCAGCCAAGGGGGTGGCTACACCTTC
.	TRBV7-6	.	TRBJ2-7	CASSLQAGENSYEQYF	TGTGCCAGCAGCCTCCAGGCAGGGGAAAACTCCTACGAGCAGTACTTC
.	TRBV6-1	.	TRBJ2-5	CASRIIGVQTQYF	TGTGCCAGCAGGATTATAGGGGTACAGACCCAGTACTTC
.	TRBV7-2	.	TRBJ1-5	CASSLGEFQPQHF	TGTGCCAGCAGCCTGGGAGAATTTCAGCCCCAGCATTTT
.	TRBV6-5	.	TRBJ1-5	CASSYSNVPNQPQHF	TGTGCCAGCAGTTACTCGAACGTCCCAAATCAGCCCCAGCATTTT
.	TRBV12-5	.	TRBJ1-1	CASDLDSIMNTEAFF	TGTGCTAGTGACTTGGACAGCATCATGAACACTGAAGCTTTCTTT
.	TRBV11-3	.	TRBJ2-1	CASSSRASSYNEQFF	TGTGCCAGCAGCTCTAGGGCTAGCTCCTACAATGAGCAGTTCTTC
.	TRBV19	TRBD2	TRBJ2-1	CASRPTSGRAYNEQFF	TGTGCCAGTAGACCGACTAGCGGGAGGGCCTACAATGAGCAGTTCTTC